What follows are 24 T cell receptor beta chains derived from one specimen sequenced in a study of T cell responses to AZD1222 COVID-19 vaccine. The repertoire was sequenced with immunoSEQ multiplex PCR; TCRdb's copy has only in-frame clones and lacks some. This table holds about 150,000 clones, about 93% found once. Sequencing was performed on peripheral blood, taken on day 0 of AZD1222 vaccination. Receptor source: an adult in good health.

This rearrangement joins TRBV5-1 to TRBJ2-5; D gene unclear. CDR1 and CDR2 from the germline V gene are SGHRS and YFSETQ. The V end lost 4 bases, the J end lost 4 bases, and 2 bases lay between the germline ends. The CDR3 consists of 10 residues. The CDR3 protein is CASSGETQYF. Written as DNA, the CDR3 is TGCGCCAGCAGCGGAGAGACCCAGTACTTC.

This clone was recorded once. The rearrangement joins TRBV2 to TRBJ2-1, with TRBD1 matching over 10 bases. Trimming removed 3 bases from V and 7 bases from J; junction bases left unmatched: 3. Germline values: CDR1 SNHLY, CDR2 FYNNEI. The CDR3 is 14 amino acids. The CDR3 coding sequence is TGTGCCAGCAGTGATAGGGGACAGGGGAATGAGCAGTTCTTC. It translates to CASSDRGQGNEQFF.

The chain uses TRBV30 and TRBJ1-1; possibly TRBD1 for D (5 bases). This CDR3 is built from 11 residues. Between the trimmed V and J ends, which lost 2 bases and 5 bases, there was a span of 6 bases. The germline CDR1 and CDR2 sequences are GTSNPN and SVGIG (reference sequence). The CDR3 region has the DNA TGTGCCTGGAGTCGGGGGACTGAAGCTTTCTTT. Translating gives CAWSRGTEAFF.

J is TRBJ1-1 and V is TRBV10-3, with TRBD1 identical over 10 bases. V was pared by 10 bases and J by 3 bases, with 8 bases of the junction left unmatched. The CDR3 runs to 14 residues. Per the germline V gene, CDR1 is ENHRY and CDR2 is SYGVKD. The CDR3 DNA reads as TGTGCCACCAAACCCGGGACAGGGGACACTGAAGCTTTCTTT. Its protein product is CATKPGTGDTEAFF.

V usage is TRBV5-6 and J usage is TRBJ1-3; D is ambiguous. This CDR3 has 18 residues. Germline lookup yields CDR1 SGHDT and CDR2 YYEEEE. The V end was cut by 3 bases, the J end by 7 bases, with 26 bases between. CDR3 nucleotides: TGTGCCAGCAGCTGGAAAACGCCGGATCGGCTTTCGGGGAACACCATATATTTT. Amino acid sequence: CASSWKTPDRLSGNTIYF. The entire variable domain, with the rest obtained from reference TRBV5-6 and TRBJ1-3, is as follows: DAGVTQSPTHLIKTRGQQVTLRCSPKSGHDTVSWYQQALGQGPQFIFQYYEEEERQRGNFPDRFSGHQFPNYSSELNVNALLLGDSALYLCASSWKTPDRLSGNTIYFGEGSWLTVV.

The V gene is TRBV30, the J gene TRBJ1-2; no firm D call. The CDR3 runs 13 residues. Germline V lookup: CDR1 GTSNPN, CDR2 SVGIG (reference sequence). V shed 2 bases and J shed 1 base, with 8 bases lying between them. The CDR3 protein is CAWSRADNYGYTF. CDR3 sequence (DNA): TGTGCCTGGAGTCGGGCTGATAACTATGGCTACACCTTC.

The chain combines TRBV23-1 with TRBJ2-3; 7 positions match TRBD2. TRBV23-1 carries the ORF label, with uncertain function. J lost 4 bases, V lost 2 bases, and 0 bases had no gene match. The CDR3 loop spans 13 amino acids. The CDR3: CASSQAGADTQYF. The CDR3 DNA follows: TGCGCCAGCAGTCAAGCGGGGGCAGATACGCAGTATTTT.

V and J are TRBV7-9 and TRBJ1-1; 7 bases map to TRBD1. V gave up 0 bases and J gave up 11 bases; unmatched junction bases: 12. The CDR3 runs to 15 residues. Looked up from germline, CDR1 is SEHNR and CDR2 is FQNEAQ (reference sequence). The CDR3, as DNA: TGTGCCAGCAGCTTAGCAATCGGGACCAGGGGGGATGCTTTCTTT. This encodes CASSLAIGTRGDAFF.

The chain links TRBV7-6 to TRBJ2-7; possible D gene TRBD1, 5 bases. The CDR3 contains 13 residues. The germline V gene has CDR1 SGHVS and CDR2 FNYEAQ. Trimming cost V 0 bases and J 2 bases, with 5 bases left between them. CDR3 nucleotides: TGTGCCAGCAGCTTAGCCAGGGCCTACGAGCAGTACTTC. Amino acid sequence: CASSLARAYEQYF.

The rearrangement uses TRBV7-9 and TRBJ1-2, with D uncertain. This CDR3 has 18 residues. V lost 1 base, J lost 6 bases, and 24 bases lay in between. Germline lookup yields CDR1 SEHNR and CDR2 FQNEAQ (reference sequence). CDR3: CASSLDLGMLGGSNGYTF. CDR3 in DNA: TGTGCCAGCAGCTTAGATCTGGGAATGCTCGGAGGGTCCAATGGCTACACCTTC.

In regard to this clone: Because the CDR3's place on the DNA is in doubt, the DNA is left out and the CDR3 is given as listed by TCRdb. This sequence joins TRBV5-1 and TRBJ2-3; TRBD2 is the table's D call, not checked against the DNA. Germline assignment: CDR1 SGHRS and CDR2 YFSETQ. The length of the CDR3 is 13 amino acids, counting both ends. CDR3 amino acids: CASSLASWGEGIF.

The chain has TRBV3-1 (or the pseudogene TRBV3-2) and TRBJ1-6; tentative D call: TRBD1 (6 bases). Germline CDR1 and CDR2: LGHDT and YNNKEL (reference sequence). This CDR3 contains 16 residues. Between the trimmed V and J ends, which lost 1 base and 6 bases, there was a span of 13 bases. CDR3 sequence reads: CASSQGGGDRNSPLHF. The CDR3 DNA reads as TGTGCCAGCAGCCAAGGAGGGGGGGATCGTAATTCACCCCTCCACTTT.

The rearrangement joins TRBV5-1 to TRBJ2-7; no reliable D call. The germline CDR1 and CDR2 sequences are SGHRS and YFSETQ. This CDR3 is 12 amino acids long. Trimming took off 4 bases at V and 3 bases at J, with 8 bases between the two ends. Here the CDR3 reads CASSLTSYEQYF. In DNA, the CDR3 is TGCGCCAGCAGCCTTACAAGCTACGAGCAGTACTTC.

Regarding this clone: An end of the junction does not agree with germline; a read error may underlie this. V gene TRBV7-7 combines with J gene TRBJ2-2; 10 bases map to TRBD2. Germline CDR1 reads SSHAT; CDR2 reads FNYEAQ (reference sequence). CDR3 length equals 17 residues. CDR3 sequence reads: CASSLDSGSGGRGELFF. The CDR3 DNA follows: TGTGCTAGCAGCTTAGACTCCGGTAGCGGGGGGCGCGGGGAGCTGTTTTTT.

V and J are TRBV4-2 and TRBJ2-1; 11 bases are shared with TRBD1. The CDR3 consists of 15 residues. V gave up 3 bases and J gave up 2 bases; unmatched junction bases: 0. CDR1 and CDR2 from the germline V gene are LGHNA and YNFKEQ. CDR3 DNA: TGTGCCAGCAGCCAGGACAGGGGGCCCTACAATGAGCAGTTCTTC. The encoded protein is CASSQDRGPYNEQFF.

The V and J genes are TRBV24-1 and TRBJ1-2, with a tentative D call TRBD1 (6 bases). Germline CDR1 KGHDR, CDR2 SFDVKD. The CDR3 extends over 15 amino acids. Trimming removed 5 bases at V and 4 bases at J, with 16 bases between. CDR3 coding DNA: TGTGCCACCAGTGCGGCGGCAGGGGAATCCTATGGCTACACCTTC. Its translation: CATSAAAGESYGYTF.

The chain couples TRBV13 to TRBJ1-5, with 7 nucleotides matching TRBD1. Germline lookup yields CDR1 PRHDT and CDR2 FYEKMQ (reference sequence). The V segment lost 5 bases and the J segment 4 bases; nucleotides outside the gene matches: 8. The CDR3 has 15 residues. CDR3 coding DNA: TGTGCCAGCAGCCAAAGGACAGGAGGTAATCAGCCCCAGCATTTT. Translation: CASSQRTGGNQPQHF.

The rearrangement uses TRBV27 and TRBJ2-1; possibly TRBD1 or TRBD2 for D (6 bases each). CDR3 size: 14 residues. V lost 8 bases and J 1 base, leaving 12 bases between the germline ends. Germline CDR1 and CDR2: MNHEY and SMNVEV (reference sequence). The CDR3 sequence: CASAKGGSYNEQFF. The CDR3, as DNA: TGTGCCAGCGCGAAGGGGGGTTCCTACAATGAGCAGTTCTTC.

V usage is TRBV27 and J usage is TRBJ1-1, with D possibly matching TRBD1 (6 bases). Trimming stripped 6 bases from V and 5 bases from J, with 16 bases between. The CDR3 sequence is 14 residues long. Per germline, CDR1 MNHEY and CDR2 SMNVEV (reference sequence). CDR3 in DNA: TGTGCCAGCAGCCCTTTGACAGGAGCTACTGAAGCTTTCTTT. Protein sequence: CASSPLTGATEAFF.

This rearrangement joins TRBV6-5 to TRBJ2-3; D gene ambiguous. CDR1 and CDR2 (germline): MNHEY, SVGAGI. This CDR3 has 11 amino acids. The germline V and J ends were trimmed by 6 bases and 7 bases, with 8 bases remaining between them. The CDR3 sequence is CASSKHHTQYF. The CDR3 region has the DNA TGTGCCAGCAGCAAACACCATACGCAGTATTTT.

The CDR3 sequence: CASGLVRANTEAFF. The CDR3 bases are TGTGCTAGTGGTTTAGTACGGGCGAACACTGAAGCTTTCTTT. The chain recombines TRBV12-5 with TRBJ1-1; D remains unclear. CDR3 length: 14 amino acids. Germline assignment: CDR1 LGHNT and CDR2 FRNRAP. Trimming pared 3 bases from V and 1 base from J, leaving 9 bases between.

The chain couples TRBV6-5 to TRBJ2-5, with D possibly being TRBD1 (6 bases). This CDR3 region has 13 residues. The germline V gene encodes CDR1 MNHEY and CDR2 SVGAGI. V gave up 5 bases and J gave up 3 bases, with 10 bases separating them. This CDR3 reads CASSRTEKETQYF. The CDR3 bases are TGTGCCAGCAGTCGGACAGAGAAAGAGACCCAGTACTTC.

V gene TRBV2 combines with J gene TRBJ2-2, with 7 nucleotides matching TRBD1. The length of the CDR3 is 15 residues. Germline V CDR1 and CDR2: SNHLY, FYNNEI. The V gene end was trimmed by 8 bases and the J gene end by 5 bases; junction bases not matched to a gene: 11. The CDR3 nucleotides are TGTGCCAGCGCCTACCGACAGGGCCTAACCGGGGAGCTGTTTTTT. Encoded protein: CASAYRQGLTGELFF.

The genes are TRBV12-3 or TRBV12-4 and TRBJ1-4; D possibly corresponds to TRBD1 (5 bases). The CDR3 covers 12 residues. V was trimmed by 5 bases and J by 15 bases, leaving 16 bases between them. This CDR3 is CASSLTGGILFF. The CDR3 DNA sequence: TGTGCCAGCAGTCTCACAGGAGGGATATTGTTTTTT.